This is a list of T cell receptor beta chains from one sample in a study of shared clonotypes between healthy human individuals. Data came from immunoSEQ multiplex PCR; TCRdb stores just in-frame clones and leaves some out. This table holds around 200,000 clones, 66% found once. Sequencing was carried out using memory CD4+ T cells sorted from blood. Source of these receptors: a man aged 30 to 39 in good health. The CDR3 runs from the conserved cysteine through the conserved F or W. The D gene is left open where the match is weak. Only part of the rows carry a size: once, few, many, or a class if the clone is expanded.

CDR3: CASSRDRNYGYTF
DNA: TGTGCCAGCAGTCGGGACAGAAACTATGGCTACACCTTC
size: -
D: TRBD1
V: TRBV7-2
J: TRBJ1-2

CDR3: CASSSIQGPSTRGYTF
DNA: TGTGCCAGCAGCTCGATACAGGGACCGTCTACTCGAGGCTACACCTTC
size: -
D: -
V: TRBV7-9
J: TRBJ1-2

CDR3: CASSPGAETYNEQFF
DNA: TGTGCCAGTAGTCCTGGGGCCGAAACCTACAATGAGCAGTTCTTC
size: -
D: -
V: TRBV19
J: TRBJ2-1

CDR3: CAIEEADTQYF
DNA: TGTGCCATCGAGGAAGCGGATACGCAGTATTTT
size: -
D: -
V: TRBV9
J: TRBJ2-3

CDR3: CASSLGEDQPQHF
DNA: TGTGCCAGCTCATTGGGGGAGGATCAGCCCCAGCATTTT
size: -
D: -
V: TRBV18
J: TRBJ1-5

CDR3: CASSLGVGGTEAFF
DNA: TGTGCCAGCAGCTTAGGGGTGGGGGGCACTGAAGCTTTCTTT
size: -
D: -
V: TRBV7-9
J: TRBJ1-1

CDR3: CASTMASGSIDTQYF
DNA: TGTGCCAGCACTATGGCTAGCGGGAGCATAGATACGCAGTATTTT
size: -
D: TRBD2
V: TRBV27
J: TRBJ2-3

CDR3: CASSLTGTGGLAYEQYF
DNA: TGTGCCAGCAGCTTAACCGGGACAGGGGGCCTCGCCTACGAGCAGTACTTC
size: once
D: TRBD1
V: TRBV7-2
J: TRBJ2-7

CDR3: CASKDRARF
DNA: TGTGCCAGTAAGGACAGGGCCAGGTTC
size: -
D: TRBD1
V: TRBV19
J: TRBJ2-7

CDR3: CASSLRRYSYEQYF
DNA: TGTGCCAGCAGTCTAAGGCGGTACTCCTACGAGCAGTACTTC
size: -
D: -
V: TRBV11-2
J: TRBJ2-7

CDR3: CASSRRVRETQYF
DNA: TGTGCCAGCAGCCGCCGCGTCCGGGAGACCCAGTACTTC
size: -
D: -
V: TRBV7-2
J: TRBJ2-5

CDR3: CAISDGGQKNIQYF
DNA: TGTGCCATCAGTGATGGGGGACAGAAAAACATTCAGTACTTC
size: -
D: TRBD1
V: TRBV10-3
J: TRBJ2-4

CDR3: CASSPLFGQKTQETQYF
DNA: TGTGCCAGCAGCCCACTTTTCGGCCAAAAGACTCAAGAGACCCAGTACTTC
size: -
D: -
V: TRBV7-8
J: TRBJ2-5

CDR3: CASSEKPGQGHNEQFF
DNA: TGTGCCAGCAGCGAAAAGCCGGGACAGGGACACAATGAGCAGTTCTTC
size: many
D: TRBD1
V: TRBV11-2
J: TRBJ2-1

CDR3: CSATGTEQFF
DNA: TGCAGTGCTACCGGGACTGAGCAGTTCTTC
size: few
D: -
V: TRBV20-1
J: TRBJ2-1

CDR3: CASSLTGQGEGETQYF
DNA: TGCGCCAGCAGCTTGACCGGACAGGGGGAGGGAGAGACCCAGTACTTC
size: -
D: TRBD1
V: TRBV5-1
J: TRBJ2-5

CDR3: CASSAVAGLNQPQHF
DNA: TGTGCCAGCAGCGCAGTTGCCGGACTTAATCAGCCCCAGCATTTT
size: -
D: -
V: TRBV9
J: TRBJ1-5

CDR3: CASSPTSGRTQETQYF
DNA: TGTGCCAGCAGCCCGACTAGCGGGAGAACACAAGAGACCCAGTACTTC
size: many
D: TRBD2
V: TRBV5-4
J: TRBJ2-5

CDR3: CASSQEHRAPYGYTF
DNA: TGCGCCAGCAGCCAAGAGCACAGGGCCCCCTATGGCTACACCTTC
size: -
D: -
V: TRBV4-3
J: TRBJ1-2

CDR3: CASSVEAGVAGELFF
DNA: TGTGCCAGCAGCGTAGAGGCGGGAGTTGCCGGGGAGCTGTTTTTT
size: few
D: TRBD2
V: TRBV9
J: TRBJ2-2

CDR3: CASSTQETGELFF
DNA: TGTGCCAGCAGCACCCAAGAAACCGGGGAGCTGTTTTTT
size: -
D: -
V: TRBV11-2
J: TRBJ2-2

CDR3: CASSQRGSSGNIQYF
DNA: TGTGCCAGCAGCCAACGGGGGTCGTCGGGAAACATTCAGTACTTC
size: few
D: -
V: TRBV14
J: TRBJ2-4

CDR3: CAPQRWDFSGANVLTF
DNA: TGTGCCCCCCAGAGGTGGGACTTCTCTGGGGCCAACGTCCTGACTTTC
size: -
D: -
V: TRBV7-9
J: TRBJ2-6

CDR3: CASSLAGRVTSYEQYF
DNA: TGTGCCAGCAGCTTAGCGGGGAGGGTTACGTCCTACGAGCAGTACTTC
size: -
D: TRBD2
V: TRBV11-2
J: TRBJ2-7

CDR3: CASSMGGLGQIGGDTQYF
DNA: TGTGCCAGTAGTATGGGAGGGCTCGGCCAAATCGGGGGAGATACGCAGTATTTT
size: -
D: TRBD2
V: TRBV19
J: TRBJ2-3

CDR3: CASSRNLFGTSSYNEQFF
DNA: TGTGCCAGCAGCCGTAATCTCTTCGGGACTAGCAGTTACAATGAGCAGTTCTTC
size: -
D: TRBD2
V: TRBV28
J: TRBJ2-1

CDR3: CASSFISSTDTQYF
DNA: TGCGCCAGCAGCTTCATCTCTAGCACAGATACGCAGTATTTT
size: once
D: -
V: TRBV5-1
J: TRBJ2-3

CDR3: CASSMLGGGADTQYF
DNA: TGTGCCAGTTCAATGCTCGGTGGGGGCGCAGATACGCAGTATTTT
size: few
D: -
V: TRBV19
J: TRBJ2-3

CDR3: CASAQGPNYGYTF
DNA: TGTGCCAGCGCACAGGGGCCAAACTATGGCTACACCTTC
size: few
D: TRBD1
V: TRBV7-3
J: TRBJ1-2

CDR3: CASSSSRLAGYSQYF
DNA: TGTGCCAGCAGCTCCTCCCGACTAGCGGGTTATTCGCAGTATTTT
size: once
D: TRBD2
V: TRBV5-4
J: TRBJ2-3

CDR3: CASSNRGEKFRQNEKLFF
DNA: TGTGCCAGCAGCAACCGAGGGGAAAAGTTCAGGCAAAATGAAAAACTGTTTTTT
size: -
D: -
V: TRBV7-9
J: TRBJ1-4